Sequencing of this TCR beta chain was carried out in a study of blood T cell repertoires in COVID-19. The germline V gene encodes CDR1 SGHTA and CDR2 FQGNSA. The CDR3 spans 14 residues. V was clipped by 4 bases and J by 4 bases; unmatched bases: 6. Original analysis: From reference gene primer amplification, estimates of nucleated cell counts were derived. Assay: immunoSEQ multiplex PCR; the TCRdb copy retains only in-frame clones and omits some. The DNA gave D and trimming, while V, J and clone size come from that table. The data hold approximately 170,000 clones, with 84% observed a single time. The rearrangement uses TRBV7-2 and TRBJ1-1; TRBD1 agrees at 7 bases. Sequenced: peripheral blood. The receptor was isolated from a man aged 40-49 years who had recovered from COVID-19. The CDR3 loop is CASSSTGAGTEAFF. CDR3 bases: TGTGCCAGCAGCTCCACAGGGGCGGGCACTGAAGCTTTCTTT. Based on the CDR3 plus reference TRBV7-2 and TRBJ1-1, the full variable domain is GAGVSQSPSNKVTEKGKDVELRCDPISGHTALYWYRQSLGQGLEFLIYFQGNSAPDKSGLPSDRFSAERTGGSVSTLTIQRTQQEDSAVYLCASSSTGAGTEAFFGQGTRLTVV.